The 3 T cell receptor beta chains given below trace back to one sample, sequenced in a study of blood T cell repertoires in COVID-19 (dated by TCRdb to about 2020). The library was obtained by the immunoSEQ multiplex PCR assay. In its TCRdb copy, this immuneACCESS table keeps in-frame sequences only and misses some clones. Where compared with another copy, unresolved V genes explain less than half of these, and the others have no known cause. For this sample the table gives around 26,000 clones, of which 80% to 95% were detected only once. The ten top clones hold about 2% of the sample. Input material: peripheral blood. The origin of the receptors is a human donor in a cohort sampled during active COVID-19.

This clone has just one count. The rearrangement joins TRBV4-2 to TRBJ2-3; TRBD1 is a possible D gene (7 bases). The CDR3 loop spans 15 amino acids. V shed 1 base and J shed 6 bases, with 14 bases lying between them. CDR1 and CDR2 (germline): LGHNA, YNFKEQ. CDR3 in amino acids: CASSQVQGEADTQYF. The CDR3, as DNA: TGTGCCAGCAGCCAAGTCCAGGGGGAGGCGGATACGCAGTATTTT.

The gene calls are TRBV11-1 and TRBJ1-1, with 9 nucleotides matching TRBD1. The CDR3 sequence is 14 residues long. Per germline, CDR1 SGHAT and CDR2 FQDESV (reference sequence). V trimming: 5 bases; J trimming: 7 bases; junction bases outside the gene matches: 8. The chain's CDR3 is CASSMDRGSREAFF. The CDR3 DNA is TGTGCCAGCAGCATGGACAGGGGATCCCGTGAAGCTTTCTTT.

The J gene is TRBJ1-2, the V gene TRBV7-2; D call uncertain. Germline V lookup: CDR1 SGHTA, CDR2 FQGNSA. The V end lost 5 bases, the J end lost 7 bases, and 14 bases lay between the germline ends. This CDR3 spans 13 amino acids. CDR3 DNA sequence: TGTGCCAGCAGCCGTGCCCCGGGAGGTGGCTACACCTTC. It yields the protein CASSRAPGGGYTF.